This is a list of T cell receptor beta chains from one sample in a study of blood T cell repertoires in COVID-19. The table came from immunoSEQ multiplex PCR; TCRdb's copy has only in-frame clones and leaves some out. The table has roughly 180,000 clones, about 81% seen once. Sequences were obtained from peripheral blood. These receptor sequences come from a woman aged 80 or over with COVID-19, enrolled during active disease. Both conserved end residues are part of each CDR3. D genes are given only for firm matches. Rows may omit the clone size; those that give it use once, few, many or a size class.

d_gene	v_gene	j_gene	abundance	CDR3aa	CDR3nt
-	TRBV27	TRBJ2-7	-	CASSRPSVSYEQYF	TGTGCCAGCAGTCGACCTAGCGTATCCTACGAGCAGTACTTC
TRBD1	TRBV29-1	TRBJ1-1	-	CSVGGTGMNTEAFF	TGCAGCGTTGGCGGGACAGGAATGAACACTGAAGCTTTCTTT
TRBD2	TRBV7-2	TRBJ2-7	-	CASSLLAGRSYEQYF	TGTGCCAGCAGCTTACTAGCGGGACGCTCCTACGAGCAGTACTTC
-	TRBV6-6	TRBJ2-7	few	CASSPRGARYEQYF	TGTGCCAGCAGTCCTCGGGGTGCTCGATACGAGCAGTACTTC
-	TRBV7-2	TRBJ2-7	-	CASSLARQNYEQYF	TGTGCCAGCAGCTTAGCGAGACAGAACTACGAGCAGTACTTC
-	TRBV30	TRBJ2-5	-	CAWSGLQETQYF	TGTGCCTGGAGTGGACTCCAAGAGACCCAGTACTTC
TRBD1	TRBV9	TRBJ1-2	once	CASSANRGDGYTF	TGTGCCAGCAGCGCCAACAGGGGAGATGGCTACACCTTC
TRBD2	TRBV19	TRBJ2-5	-	CASSIGLAGVQETQYF	TGTGCCAGTAGTATCGGTCTAGCGGGAGTACAAGAGACCCAGTACTTC
-	TRBV2	TRBJ1-4	-	CASVDGNEKLFF	TGTGCCAGCGTCGACGGGAATGAAAAACTGTTTTTT
-	TRBV29-1	TRBJ1-5	few	CSVQEVGGQPQHF	TGCAGCGTTCAGGAGGTCGGGGGTCAGCCCCAGCATTTT
TRBD1	TRBV5-4	TRBJ2-7	few	CASSRQGVYEQYF	TGTGCCAGCAGTCGACAGGGGGTATACGAGCAGTACTTC
-	TRBV13	TRBJ1-1	-	CASSPTTVNTEAFF	TGTGCCAGCAGCCCTACGACAGTGAACACTGAAGCTTTCTTT
-	TRBV28	TRBJ1-2	once	CASSLRQGYGYTF	TGTGCCAGCAGTTTACGGCAGGGGTATGGCTACACCTTC
TRBD1	TRBV4-2	TRBJ1-4	-	CASSQDRPGQANEKLFF	TGTGCCAGCAGCCAAGACCGCCCGGGACAGGCGAATGAAAAACTGTTTTTT
TRBD2	TRBV5-4	TRBJ2-7	-	CASSRGLAGAGYEQYF	TGTGCCAGCAGCCGGGGCCTAGCGGGGGCCGGCTACGAGCAGTACTTC
-	TRBV11-2	TRBJ1-4	-	CASSIDRIANEKLFF	TGTGCCAGCAGCATTGACAGGATTGCTAATGAAAAACTGTTTTTT
TRBD2	TRBV7-9	TRBJ2-3	-	CASSFGGGAPDTQYF	TGTGCCAGCAGCTTTGGCGGGGGGGCCCCAGATACGCAGTATTTT
-	TRBV29-1	TRBJ2-3	-	CSVGGPISTDTQYF	TGCAGCGTGGGGGGGCCAATTAGCACAGATACGCAGTATTTT
TRBD1	TRBV3-1/TRBV3-2	TRBJ2-5	-	CASSQDRVRETQYF	TGTGCCAGCAGCCAGGACAGGGTCCGCGAGACCCAGTACTTC
TRBD2	TRBV5-1	TRBJ2-3	-	CASSERLARRATDTQYF	TGCGCCAGCAGCGAACGACTAGCGAGAAGGGCCACAGATACGCAGTATTTT
TRBD1	TRBV9	TRBJ1-6	-	CASSARTGELNSPLHF	TGTGCCAGCAGCGCGAGGACAGGGGAGCTCAATTCACCCCTCCACTTT
-	TRBV15	TRBJ2-7	once	CATSRDLVSSYEQYF	TGTGCCACCAGCAGAGACCTAGTCTCCTCCTACGAGCAGTACTTC
TRBD2	TRBV2	TRBJ2-3	-	CASRGTSGPDTQYF	TGTGCCAGCAGGGGGACTAGCGGGCCCGATACGCAGTATTTT
-	TRBV7-9	TRBJ2-1	-	CASALTGAYNEQFF	TGTGCCAGCGCCCTGACAGGCGCCTACAATGAGCAGTTCTTC
-	TRBV5-4	TRBJ2-1	-	CASSLDLYNEQFF	TGTGCCAGCAGCTTGGATCTTTACAATGAGCAGTTCTTC
-	TRBV15	TRBJ1-1	-	CATSRDWQGEAFF	TGTGCCACCAGCAGAGATTGGCAGGGAGAAGCTTTCTTT
TRBD2	TRBV9	TRBJ2-6	-	CASSKGLAGLAGANVLTF	TGTGCCAGCAGCAAGGGACTAGCGGGTTTGGCTGGGGCCAACGTCCTGACTTTC
-	TRBV21-1	TRBJ2-2	-	CARKLAGVGVNTGELFF	TGTGCCCGCAAACTAGCGGGAGTGGGGGTGAACACCGGGGAGCTGTTTTTT
TRBD2	TRBV7-9	TRBJ2-1	few	CASSLPFVSTSGSYNEQFF	TGTGCCAGCAGCTTACCTTTTGTCTCTACTAGCGGGAGTTACAATGAGCAGTTCTTC
-	TRBV2	TRBJ1-2	-	CASSEGGQYGYTF	TGTGCCAGCAGTGAAGGGGGCCAGTATGGCTACACCTTC
TRBD1	TRBV6-2/TRBV6-3	TRBJ2-2	once	CASSSPRGRLDTGELFF	TGTGCCAGCAGTTCCCCCAGGGGGCGCTTGGACACCGGGGAGCTGTTTTTT
-	TRBV30	TRBJ2-3	few	CAWSVPDTQYF	TGTGCCTGGAGTGTCCCTGATACGCAGTATTTT
TRBD1	TRBV2	TRBJ2-5	-	CASSADRVKETQYF	TGTGCCAGCAGTGCGGACAGGGTTAAAGAGACCCAGTACTTC
-	TRBV29-1	TRBJ1-4	-	CSVDRGTGEKLFF	TGCAGCGTTGACAGGGGAACGGGCGAAAAACTGTTTTTT
-	TRBV4-1	TRBJ2-1	-	CASSQDLRSRRNEQFF	TGCGCCAGCAGCCAAGATCTGAGGTCCCGGAGGAATGAGCAGTTCTTC
TRBD1	TRBV2	TRBJ2-3	-	CASSERDRGRDTQYF	TGTGCCAGCAGTGAACGGGACAGGGGTAGAGATACGCAGTATTTT
-	TRBV5-6	TRBJ2-5	-	CASSRRYQGAETQYF	TGTGCCAGCAGCCGCCGCTACCAGGGTGCAGAGACCCAGTACTTC
TRBD2	TRBV11-2	TRBJ2-7	-	CASSLELAGGRLGGEQYF	TGTGCCAGCAGCTTAGAGCTAGCGGGAGGGCGCCTGGGTGGCGAGCAGTACTTC
TRBD1	TRBV9	TRBJ2-1	-	CASSPRGPNEQFF	TGTGCCAGCAGTCCAAGGGGGCCTAATGAGCAGTTCTTC
TRBD2	TRBV11-3	TRBJ2-1	-	CASSLSLAALFSYNEQFF	TGTGCCAGCAGCTTATCACTAGCGGCGTTATTCTCCTACAATGAGCAGTTCTTC
TRBD2	TRBV2	TRBJ2-3	-	CASSEYLAGPTDTQYF	TGTGCCAGCAGTGAGTACCTAGCGGGACCCACAGATACGCAGTATTTT
TRBD1	TRBV5-6	TRBJ2-1	-	CASSYRDRGRSYNEQFF	TGTGCCAGCAGCTACCGGGACAGGGGACGCTCCTACAATGAGCAGTTCTTC
-	TRBV5-1	TRBJ2-5	-	CASSLGAWYHLQETQYF	TGCGCCAGCAGCTTGGGCGCCTGGTACCATCTCCAAGAGACCCAGTACTTC
-	TRBV9	TRBJ2-3	-	CASSVGLSVSTDTQYF	TGTGCCAGCAGCGTAGGTCTAAGCGTAAGCACAGATACGCAGTATTTT
-	TRBV3-1/TRBV3-2	TRBJ2-5	few	CASSLRTAPRETQYF	TGTGCCAGCAGCCTTCGGACTGCTCCCAGGGAGACCCAGTACTTC
-	TRBV3-1/TRBV3-2	TRBJ2-1	-	CASSRDTATHNEQFF	TGTGCCAGCAGTCGGGACACGGCGACCCACAATGAGCAGTTCTTC
-	TRBV11-2	TRBJ1-2	once	CASSLSGFDGYTF	TGTGCCAGCAGCTTATCAGGGTTTGATGGCTACACCTTC
-	TRBV28	TRBJ1-1	-	CASSLTNTEAFF	TGTGCCAGCAGTTTAACAAACACTGAAGCTTTCTTT
-	TRBV29-1	TRBJ2-7	-	CSVEDGRGYEQYF	TGCAGCGTTGAAGATGGAAGAGGGTACGAGCAGTACTTC
TRBD1	TRBV29-1	TRBJ1-6	-	CSVLDRVGSPLHF	TGCAGCGTTCTAGACAGGGTGGGCTCACCCCTCCACTTT
-	TRBV4-1	TRBJ1-5	-	CASSQEWGGVSNQPQHF	TGCGCCAGCAGCCAAGAATGGGGGGGTGTGAGCAATCAGCCCCAGCATTTT
TRBD2	TRBV27	TRBJ2-5	-	CASSFGRGGETQYF	TGTGCCAGCAGTTTCGGCCGGGGGGGAGAGACCCAGTACTTC
TRBD1	TRBV7-8	TRBJ1-5	once	CASSFALLGTEIYSNQPQHF	TGTGCCAGCAGCTTCGCGCTGCTCGGGACAGAGATTTATAGCAATCAGCCCCAGCATTTT
-	TRBV19	TRBJ2-3	few	CATTQGLTDTQYF	TGTGCCACTACGCAGGGGCTCACAGATACGCAGTATTTT
TRBD2	TRBV29-1	TRBJ2-1	-	CSVGGGTSFYEQFF	TGCAGCGTCGGGGGGGGGACTAGCTTCTATGAGCAGTTCTTC